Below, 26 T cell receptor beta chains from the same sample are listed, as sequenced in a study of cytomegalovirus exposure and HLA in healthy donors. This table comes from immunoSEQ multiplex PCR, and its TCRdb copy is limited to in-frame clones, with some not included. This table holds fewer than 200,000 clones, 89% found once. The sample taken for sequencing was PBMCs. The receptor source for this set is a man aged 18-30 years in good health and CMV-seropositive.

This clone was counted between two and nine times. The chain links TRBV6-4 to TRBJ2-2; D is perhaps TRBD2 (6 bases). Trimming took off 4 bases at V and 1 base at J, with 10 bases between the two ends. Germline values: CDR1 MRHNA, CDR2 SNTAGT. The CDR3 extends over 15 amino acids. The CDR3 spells CASSASSGNTGELFF. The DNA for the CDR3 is TGTGCCAGCAGTGCGAGTAGCGGGAACACCGGGGAGCTGTTTTTT.

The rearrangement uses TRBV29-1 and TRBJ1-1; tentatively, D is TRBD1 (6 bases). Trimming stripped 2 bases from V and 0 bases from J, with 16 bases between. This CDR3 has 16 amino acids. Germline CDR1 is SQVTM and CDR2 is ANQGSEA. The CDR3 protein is CSVENRALVMNTEAFF. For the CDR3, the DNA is TGCAGCGTTGAAAACAGGGCGCTGGTGATGAACACTGAAGCTTTCTTT. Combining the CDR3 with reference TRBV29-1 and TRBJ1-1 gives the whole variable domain SAVISQKPSRDICQRGTSLTIQCQVDSQVTMMFWYRQQPGQSLTLIATANQGSEATYESGFVIDKFPISRPNLTFSTLTVSNMSPEDSSIYLCSVENRALVMNTEAFFGQGTRLTVV.

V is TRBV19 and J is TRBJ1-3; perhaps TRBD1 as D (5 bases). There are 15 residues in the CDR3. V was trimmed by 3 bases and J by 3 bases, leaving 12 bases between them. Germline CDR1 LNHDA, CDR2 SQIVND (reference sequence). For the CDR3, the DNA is TGTGCCAGTAGTATGTACGCAGGGTATGGAAACACCATATATTTT. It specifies CASSMYAGYGNTIYF.

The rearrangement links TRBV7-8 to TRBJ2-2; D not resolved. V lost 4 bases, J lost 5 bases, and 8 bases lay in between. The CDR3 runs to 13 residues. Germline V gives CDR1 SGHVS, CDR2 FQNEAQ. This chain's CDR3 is CASSSTPTGELFF. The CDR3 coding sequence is TGTGCCAGCAGCTCCACTCCGACCGGGGAGCTGTTTTTT.

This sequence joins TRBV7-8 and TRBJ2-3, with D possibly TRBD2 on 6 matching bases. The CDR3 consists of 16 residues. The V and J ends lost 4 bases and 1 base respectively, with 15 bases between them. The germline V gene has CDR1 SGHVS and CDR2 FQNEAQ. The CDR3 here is CASSSRESPRTDTQYF. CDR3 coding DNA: TGTGCCAGCAGCTCCCGGGAGTCCCCTCGCACAGATACGCAGTATTTT.

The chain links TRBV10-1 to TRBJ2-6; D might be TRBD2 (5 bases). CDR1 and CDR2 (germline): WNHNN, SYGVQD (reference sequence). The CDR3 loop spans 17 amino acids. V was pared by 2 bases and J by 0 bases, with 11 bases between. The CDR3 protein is CASSEMEASSGANVLTF. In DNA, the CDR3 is TGCGCCAGCAGTGAGATGGAGGCCAGCTCTGGGGCCAACGTCCTGACTTTC.

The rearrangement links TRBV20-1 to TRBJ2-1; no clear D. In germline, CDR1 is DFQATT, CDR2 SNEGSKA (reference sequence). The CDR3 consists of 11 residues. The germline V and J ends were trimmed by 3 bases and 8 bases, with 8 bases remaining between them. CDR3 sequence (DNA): TGCAGTGCTAGGTATCGTGATGAGCAGTTCTTC. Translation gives CSARYRDEQFF.

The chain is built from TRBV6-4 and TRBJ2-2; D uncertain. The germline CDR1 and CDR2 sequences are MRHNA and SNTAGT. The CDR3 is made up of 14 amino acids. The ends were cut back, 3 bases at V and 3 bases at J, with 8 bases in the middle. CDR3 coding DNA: TGTGCCAGCAGTGAAACTGCCGACACCGGGGAGCTGTTTTTT. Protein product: CASSETADTGELFF.

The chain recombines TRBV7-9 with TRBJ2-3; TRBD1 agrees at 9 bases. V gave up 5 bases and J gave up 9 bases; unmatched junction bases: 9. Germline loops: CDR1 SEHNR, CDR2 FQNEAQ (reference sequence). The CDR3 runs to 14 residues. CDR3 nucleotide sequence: TGTGCCAGCAGCCTACAGACAGGACAGGGGACGCAGTATTTT. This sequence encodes CASSLQTGQGTQYF.

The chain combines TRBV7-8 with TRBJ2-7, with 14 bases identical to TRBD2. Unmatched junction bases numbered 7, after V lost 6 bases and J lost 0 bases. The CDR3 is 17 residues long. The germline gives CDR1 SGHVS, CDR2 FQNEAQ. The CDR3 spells CASSSGLAGEGSYEQYF. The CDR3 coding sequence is TGTGCCAGCAGTTCGGGACTAGCGGGAGAGGGCTCCTACGAGCAGTACTTC.

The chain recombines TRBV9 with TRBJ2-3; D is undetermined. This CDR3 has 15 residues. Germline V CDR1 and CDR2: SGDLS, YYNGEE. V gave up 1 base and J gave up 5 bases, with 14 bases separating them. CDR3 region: CASSVLESLQDTQYF. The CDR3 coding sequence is TGTGCCAGCAGCGTACTCGAGAGTCTTCAAGATACGCAGTATTTT. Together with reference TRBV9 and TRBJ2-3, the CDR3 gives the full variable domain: DSGVTQTPKHLITATGQRVTLRCSPRSGDLSVYWYQQSLDQGLQFLIQYYNGEERAKGNILERFSAQQFPDLHSELNLSSLELGDSALYFCASSVLESLQDTQYFGPGTRLTVL.

This chain's CDR3 is CASSVHRGNTEAFF. The CDR3 bases are TGTGCCAGCAGTGTACACAGGGGGAACACTGAAGCTTTCTTT. V and J are TRBV6-6 and TRBJ1-1; 7 positions match TRBD1. The CDR3 sequence is 14 residues long. Per germline, CDR1 MNHNY and CDR2 SVGAGI (reference sequence). Trimming cost V 5 bases and J 1 base; bases outside gene matches: 4.

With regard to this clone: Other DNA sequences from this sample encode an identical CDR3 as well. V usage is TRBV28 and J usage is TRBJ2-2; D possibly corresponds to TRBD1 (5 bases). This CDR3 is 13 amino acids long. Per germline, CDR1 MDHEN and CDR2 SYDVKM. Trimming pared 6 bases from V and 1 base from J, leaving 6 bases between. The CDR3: CASRTGNTGELFF. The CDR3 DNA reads TGTGCCAGCAGAACAGGGAACACCGGGGAGCTGTTTTTT.

The CDR3 DNA follows: TGTGCCAGCAGCTTAGGGGACAGGGGCCAATTCACAGATACGCAGTATTTT. Encoded protein: CASSLGDRGQFTDTQYF. The chain has TRBV7-2 and TRBJ2-3; 10 bases are shared with TRBD1. Trimming took 1 base from V and 2 from J; bases not matched to a gene: 6. Per germline, CDR1 SGHTA and CDR2 FQGNSA. The CDR3 contains 17 residues.

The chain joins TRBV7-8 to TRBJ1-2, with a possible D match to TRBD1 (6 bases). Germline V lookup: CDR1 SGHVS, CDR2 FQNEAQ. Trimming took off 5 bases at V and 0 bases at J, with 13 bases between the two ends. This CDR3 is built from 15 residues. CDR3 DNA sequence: TGTGCCAGCAGCGCTCAACGGACAGCTAACTATGGCTACACCTTC. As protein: CASSAQRTANYGYTF. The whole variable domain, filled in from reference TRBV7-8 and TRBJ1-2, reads GAGVSQSPRYKVAKRGQDVALRCDPISGHVSLFWYQQALGQGPEFLTYFQNEAQLDKSGLPSDRFFAERPEGSVSTLKIQRTQQEDSAVYLCASSAQRTANYGYTFGSGTRLTVV.

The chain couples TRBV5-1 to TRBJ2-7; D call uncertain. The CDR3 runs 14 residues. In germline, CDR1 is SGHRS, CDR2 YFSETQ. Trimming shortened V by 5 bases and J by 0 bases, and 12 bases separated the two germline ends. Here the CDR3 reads CASRGRLSSYEQYF. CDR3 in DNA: TGCGCCAGCAGGGGCAGGTTAAGCTCCTACGAGCAGTACTTC.

In nucleotides, the CDR3 is TGTGCCAGCAGTCAAAGACAGGGTTTGGACACTGAAGCTTTCTTT. It specifies CASSQRQGLDTEAFF. The chain combines TRBV27 with TRBJ1-1; TRBD1 agrees at 7 bases. The CDR3 extends over 15 amino acids. Looked up from germline, CDR1 is MNHEY and CDR2 is SMNVEV (reference sequence). J lost 3 bases, V lost 5 bases, and 9 bases had no gene match.

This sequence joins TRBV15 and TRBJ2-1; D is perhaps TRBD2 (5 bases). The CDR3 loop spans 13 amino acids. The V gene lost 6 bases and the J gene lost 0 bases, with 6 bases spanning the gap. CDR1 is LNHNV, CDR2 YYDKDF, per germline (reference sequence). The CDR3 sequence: CATREVSYNEQFF. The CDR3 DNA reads TGTGCCACCAGGGAGGTCTCCTACAATGAGCAGTTCTTC.

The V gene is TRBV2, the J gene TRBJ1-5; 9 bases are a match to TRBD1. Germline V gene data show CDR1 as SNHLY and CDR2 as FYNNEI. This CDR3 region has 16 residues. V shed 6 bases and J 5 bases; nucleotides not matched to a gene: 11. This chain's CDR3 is CASSTKGQGRDQPQHF. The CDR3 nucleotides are TGTGCCAGCAGCACTAAGGGACAGGGTCGAGATCAGCCCCAGCATTTT.

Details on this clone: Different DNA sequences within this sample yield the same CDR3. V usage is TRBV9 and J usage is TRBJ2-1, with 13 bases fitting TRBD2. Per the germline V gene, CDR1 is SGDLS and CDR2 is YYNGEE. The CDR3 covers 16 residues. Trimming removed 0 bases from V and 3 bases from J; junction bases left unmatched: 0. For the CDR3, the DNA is TGTGCCAGCAGCGTAGGACTAGCGGGGGGCTACAATGAGCAGTTCTTC. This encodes CASSVGLAGGYNEQFF.

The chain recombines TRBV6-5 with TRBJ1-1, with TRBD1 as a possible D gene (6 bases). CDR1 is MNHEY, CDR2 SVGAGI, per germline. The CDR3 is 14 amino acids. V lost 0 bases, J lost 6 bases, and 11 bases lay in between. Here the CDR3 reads CASSYSTGRPEAFF. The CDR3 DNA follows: TGTGCCAGCAGTTACTCCACAGGGAGACCTGAAGCTTTCTTT.

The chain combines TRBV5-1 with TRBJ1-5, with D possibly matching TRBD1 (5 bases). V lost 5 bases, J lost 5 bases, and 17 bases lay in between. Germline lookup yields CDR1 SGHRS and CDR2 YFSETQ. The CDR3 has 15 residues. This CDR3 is CASRRDSRYYQPQHF. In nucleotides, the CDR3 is TGCGCCAGCAGGCGAGACAGCCGGTACTATCAGCCCCAGCATTTT. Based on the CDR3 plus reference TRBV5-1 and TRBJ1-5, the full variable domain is KAGVTQTPRYLIKTRGQQVTLSCSPISGHRSVSWYQQTPGQGLQFLFEYFSETQRNKGNFPGRFSGRQFSNSRSEMNVSTLELGDSALYLCASRRDSRYYQPQHFGDGTRLSIL.

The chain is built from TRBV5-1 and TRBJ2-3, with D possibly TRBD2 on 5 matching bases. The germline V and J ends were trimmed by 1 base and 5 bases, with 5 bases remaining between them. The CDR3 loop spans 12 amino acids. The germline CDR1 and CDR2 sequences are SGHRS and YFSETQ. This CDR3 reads CASSLREDTQYF. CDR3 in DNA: TGCGCCAGCAGCTTGCGGGAAGATACGCAGTATTTT.

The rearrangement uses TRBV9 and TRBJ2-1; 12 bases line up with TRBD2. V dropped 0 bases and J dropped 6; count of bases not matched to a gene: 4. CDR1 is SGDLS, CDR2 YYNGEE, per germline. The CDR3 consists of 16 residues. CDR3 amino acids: CASSVALAGGPNEQFF. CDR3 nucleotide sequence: TGTGCCAGCAGCGTAGCTCTAGCGGGAGGGCCCAATGAGCAGTTCTTC.

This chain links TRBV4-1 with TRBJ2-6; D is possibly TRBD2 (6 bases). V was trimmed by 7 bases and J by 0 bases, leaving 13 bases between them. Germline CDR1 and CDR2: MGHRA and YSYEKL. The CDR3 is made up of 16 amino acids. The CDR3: CASTGRGISGANVLTF. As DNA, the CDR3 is TGCGCCAGCACGGGCCGGGGGATCTCTGGGGCCAACGTCCTGACTTTC.

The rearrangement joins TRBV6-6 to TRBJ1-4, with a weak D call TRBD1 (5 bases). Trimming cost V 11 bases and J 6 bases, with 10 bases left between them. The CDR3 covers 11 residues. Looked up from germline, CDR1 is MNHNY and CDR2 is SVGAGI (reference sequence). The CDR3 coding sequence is TGTGCCGGGGGAGGATATGAAAAACTGTTTTTT. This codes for CAGGGYEKLFF.